This entry is about one T cell receptor (beta chain). Its specificity is not known. This sample stems from a study of CD8+ T cells in alopecia areata. Points from the study as a whole: Under tofacitinib, fewer expanded CD8+ clones appeared among the top 100 scalp clones.

Stated treatment: oral pan-JAK inhibitor, 5-10 mg twice daily. Cell sorting was applied to PBMCs, and CD4+ and CD8+ T cells were collected. V lost 6 bases, J lost 3 bases, and 14 bases lay in between. This CDR3 spans 13 amino acids. CDR1 is SQVTM and CDR2 is ANQGSEA in the germline V gene. Extracted RNA was reverse transcribed, and the resulting cDNA served as sequencing template. Method: immunoSEQ multiplex PCR; TCRdb's copy keeps in-frame clones and lacks some. The table lists 150,000 to 200,000 clones, around 60% of them singletons. Sequencing was performed on CD4+ T cells sorted from blood, taken between weeks 49 and 50, from a patient treated with tofacitinib. The TCR originated in a human donor with alopecia areata. J is TRBJ1-1 and V is TRBV29-1, with D maybe TRBD1 (5 bases). As DNA, the CDR3 is TGCAGCGTCGCCAGGGTTATGGACACTGAAGCTTTCTTT. Translation: CSVARVMDTEAFF.